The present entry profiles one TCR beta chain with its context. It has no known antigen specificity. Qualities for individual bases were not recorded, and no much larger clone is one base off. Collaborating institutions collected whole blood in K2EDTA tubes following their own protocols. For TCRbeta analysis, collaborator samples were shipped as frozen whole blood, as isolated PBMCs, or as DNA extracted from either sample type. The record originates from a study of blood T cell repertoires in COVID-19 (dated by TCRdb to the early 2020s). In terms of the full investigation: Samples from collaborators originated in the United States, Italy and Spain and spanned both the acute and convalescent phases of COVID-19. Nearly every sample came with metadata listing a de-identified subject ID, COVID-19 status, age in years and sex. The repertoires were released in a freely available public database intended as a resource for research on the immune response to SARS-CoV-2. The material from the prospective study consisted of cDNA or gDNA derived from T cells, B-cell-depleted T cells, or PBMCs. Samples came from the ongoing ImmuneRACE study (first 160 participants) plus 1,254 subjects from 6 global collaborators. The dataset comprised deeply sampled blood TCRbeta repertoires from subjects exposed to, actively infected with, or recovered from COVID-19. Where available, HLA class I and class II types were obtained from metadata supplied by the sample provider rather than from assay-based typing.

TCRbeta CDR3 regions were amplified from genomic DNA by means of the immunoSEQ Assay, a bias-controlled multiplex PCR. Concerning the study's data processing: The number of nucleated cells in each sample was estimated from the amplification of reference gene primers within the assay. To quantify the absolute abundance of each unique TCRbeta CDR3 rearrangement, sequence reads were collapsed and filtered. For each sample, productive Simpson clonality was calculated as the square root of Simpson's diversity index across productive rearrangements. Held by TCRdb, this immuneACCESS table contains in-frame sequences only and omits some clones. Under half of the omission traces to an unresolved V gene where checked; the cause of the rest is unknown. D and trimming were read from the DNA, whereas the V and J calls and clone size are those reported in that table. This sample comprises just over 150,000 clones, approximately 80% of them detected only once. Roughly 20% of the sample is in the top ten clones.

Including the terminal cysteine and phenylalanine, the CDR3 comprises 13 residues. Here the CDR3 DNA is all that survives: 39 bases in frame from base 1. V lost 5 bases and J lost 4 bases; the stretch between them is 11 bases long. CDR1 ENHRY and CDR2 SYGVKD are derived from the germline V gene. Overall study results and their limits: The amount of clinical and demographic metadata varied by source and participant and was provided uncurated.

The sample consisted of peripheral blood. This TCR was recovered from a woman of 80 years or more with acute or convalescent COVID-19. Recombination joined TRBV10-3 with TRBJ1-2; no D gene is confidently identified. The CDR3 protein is CAISPTVIYGYTF. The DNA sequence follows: TGTGCCATCAGTCCCACAGTCATCTATGGCTACACCTTC.